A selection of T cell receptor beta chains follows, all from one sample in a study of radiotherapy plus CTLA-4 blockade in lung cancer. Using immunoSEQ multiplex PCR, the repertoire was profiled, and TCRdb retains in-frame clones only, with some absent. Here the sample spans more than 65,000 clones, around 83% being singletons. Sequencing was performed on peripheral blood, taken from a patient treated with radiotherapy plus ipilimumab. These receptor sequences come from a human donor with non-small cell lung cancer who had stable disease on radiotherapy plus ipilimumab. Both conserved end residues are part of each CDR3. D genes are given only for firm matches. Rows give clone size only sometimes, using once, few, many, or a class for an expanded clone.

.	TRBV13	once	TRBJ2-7	CASSSRERNYEQYF	TGTGCCAGCAGCTCCCGGGAGCGGAACTACGAGCAGTACTTC
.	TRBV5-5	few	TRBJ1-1	CASSTERLDTEAFF	TGTGCCAGCAGCACGGAGAGATTGGACACTGAAGCTTTCTTT
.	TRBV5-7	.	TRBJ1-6	CASSLAAGAPNSPLHF	TGTGCCAGCAGCTTGGCGGCAGGGGCACCTAATTCACCCCTCCACTTT
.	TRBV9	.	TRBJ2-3	CASSDGHPTDTQYF	TGTGCCAGCAGCGACGGACACCCCACAGATACGCAGTATTTT
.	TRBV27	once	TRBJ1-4	CASSGQPNEKLFF	TGTGCCAGCAGCGGACAGCCTAATGAAAAACTGTTTTTT
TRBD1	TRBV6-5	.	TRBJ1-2	CATRDRGRWGYTF	TGTGCCACTCGGGACAGGGGGCGCTGGGGCTACACCTTC
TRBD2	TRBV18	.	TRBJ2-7	CASSPRGTNSFYEQYF	TGTGCCAGCTCACCCCGGGGGACTAACTCCTTCTACGAGCAGTACTTC
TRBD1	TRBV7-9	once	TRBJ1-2	CASSPRQGAGKGYTF	TGTGCCAGCAGCCCCAGACAGGGGGCGGGAAAAGGCTACACCTTC
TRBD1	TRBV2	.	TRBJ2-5	CASSWGRGGPIFQETQYF	TGTGCCAGCAGTTGGGGGAGAGGGGGCCCTATCTTCCAAGAGACCCAGTACTTC
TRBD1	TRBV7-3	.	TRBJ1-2	CASSTDRGKRFTF	TGTGCCAGCAGCACCGACAGGGGAAAACGTTTCACCTTC